This entry lists 18 T cell receptor beta chains sequenced from one sample in a study of Ad26.COV2.S vaccination and SARS-CoV-2 variants. This table comes from immunoSEQ multiplex PCR, and its TCRdb copy is limited to in-frame clones, with some not included. This sample has a few hundred thousand clones, with roughly 91% found just once. The treatment: 19 received Ad26.COV2.S at low or high dose, single or two shots; roughly 5 received placebo; per-sample allocation not given. Sampling occurred on day 63 after the first vaccine or placebo injection. Sequenced material: peripheral blood, taken in a trial of Ad26.COV2.S vaccine versus placebo. The origin of the receptors is a person between 18 and 60 years old who received the Ad26.COV2.S COVID-19 vaccine or a placebo.

J is TRBJ1-6 and V is TRBV19; no clear D. Germline CDR1 LNHDA, CDR2 SQIVND (reference sequence). Trimming took off 3 bases at V and 0 bases at J, with 12 bases between the two ends. The CDR3 loop spans 17 amino acids. CDR3 in amino acids: CASSIGRPGSYNSPLHF. CDR3 DNA sequence: TGTGCCAGTAGTATTGGCCGGCCCGGCTCCTATAATTCACCCCTCCACTTT.

The chain employs TRBV6-2 or TRBV6-3 and TRBJ2-3; 10 positions agree with TRBD1. Germline CDR1 reads MNHEY; CDR2 reads SVGEGT. V lost 0 bases to trimming and J lost 5 bases; unmatched junction nucleotides: 8. The CDR3 has 17 amino acids. As DNA, the CDR3 is TGTGCCAGCAGTTACTCGAGGAGACAGGGGGCTAAAGATACGCAGTATTTT. It is translated as CASSYSRRQGAKDTQYF.

V and J are TRBV28 and TRBJ2-7; D uncertain. This CDR3 comprises 13 residues. Germline CDR1 reads MDHEN; CDR2 reads SYDVKM. V shed 6 bases and J shed 3 bases, with 12 bases lying between them. DNA of the CDR3: TGTGCCAGCAGATTACCGGACCACTACGAGCAGTACTTC. Protein: CASRLPDHYEQYF.

The rearrangement joins TRBV7-3 to TRBJ2-3; 8 nucleotides agree with TRBD2. Germline V gene sequence: CDR1 SGHTA, CDR2 FQGTGA. The ends lost 0 bases at V and 0 bases at J; junction bases unmatched: 14. CDR3 length equals 20 residues. CDR3 coding DNA: TGTGCCAGCAGCTTAACCCCCCCGGGGGGGTTTGAGGATAGCACAGATACGCAGTATTTT. Its protein is CASSLTPPGGFEDSTDTQYF. The full variable domain, in which reference TRBV7-3 and TRBJ2-3 provide the parts outside the CDR3, is GAGVSQTPSNKVTEKGKYVELRCDPISGHTALYWYRQSLGQGPEFLIYFQGTGAADDSGLPNDRFFAVRPEGSVSTLKIQRTERGDSAVYLCASSLTPPGGFEDSTDTQYFGPGTRLTVL.

The J gene is TRBJ2-7, the V gene TRBV6-2 or TRBV6-3, with TRBD1 identical over 7 bases. This CDR3 spans 13 amino acids. Germline-derived CDR1 and CDR2 are MNHEY and SVGEGT. Trimming took 8 bases from V and 2 from J; bases not matched to a gene: 6. CDR3 coding DNA: TGTGCCAGCGGTTTGGGACAGACCTACGAGCAGTACTTC. Its protein is CASGLGQTYEQYF.

This chain uses TRBV18 with TRBJ2-2, with 9 nucleotides matching TRBD2. Germline-derived CDR1 and CDR2 are KGHSH and LQKENI. Trimming took 2 bases from V and 2 from J; bases not matched to a gene: 3. This CDR3 has 16 amino acids. The CDR3 region is CASSPRTSANTGELFF. CDR3 bases: TGTGCCAGCTCACCAAGGACTAGCGCTAACACCGGGGAGCTGTTTTTT.

The gene calls are TRBV5-5 and TRBJ2-7; 7 bases are a match to TRBD2. The CDR3 length is 12 residues. Trimming at V came to 4 bases and at J to 4 bases, leaving 2 bases not matched to a gene. Germline loops: CDR1 SGHKS, CDR2 YYEKEE (reference sequence). CDR3 bases: TGTGCCAGCAGCCCGGGGGGATACGAGCAGTACTTC. Translating gives CASSPGGYEQYF. Full variable domain (remainder filled in from reference TRBV5-5 and TRBJ2-7): DAGVTQSPTHLIKTRGQQVTLRCSPISGHKSVSWYQQVLGQGPQFIFQYYEKEERGRGNFPDRFSARQFPNYSSELNVNALLLGDSALYLCASSPGGYEQYFGPGTRLTVT.

J is TRBJ1-6 and V is TRBV2; 9 bases match TRBD1. CDR3 size: 14 residues. Germline trimming cut 5 bases from V and 7 bases from J; bases unmatched to any gene: 3. The germline V gene has CDR1 SNHLY and CDR2 FYNNEI. CDR3 protein: CASSRDRENSPLHF. CDR3 in DNA: TGTGCCAGCAGTAGGGACAGGGAGAATTCACCCCTCCACTTT.

This chain links TRBV2 with TRBJ2-3; D gene unclear. The CDR3 loop spans 14 amino acids. The V gene lost 6 bases and the J gene lost 0 bases, with 10 bases spanning the gap. CDR1 is SNHLY, CDR2 FYNNEI, per germline. CDR3 loop: CASRDRISTDTQYF. The CDR3 bases are TGTGCCAGCAGGGACCGGATTAGCACAGATACGCAGTATTTT.

The V and J genes are TRBV12-3 or TRBV12-4 and TRBJ1-1; D not resolved. The germline V and J ends were trimmed by 8 bases and 5 bases, with 9 bases remaining between them. This CDR3 has 11 amino acids. The CDR3 sequence is CASQVGTEAFF. The CDR3 nucleotides read TGTGCCAGCCAAGTGGGGACTGAAGCTTTCTTT.

This clone was seen a single time. The J gene is TRBJ1-1, the V gene TRBV7-8; a weak D match, TRBD1 (6 bases). The CDR3 spans 13 residues. Germline CDR1 and CDR2: SGHVS and FQNEAQ. V lost 5 bases and J lost 11, with 18 bases in between. CDR3 DNA: TGTGCCAGCAGCCCCACGGGGGCTTCGGCGGCTTTCTTT. Its protein product is CASSPTGASAAFF.

The chain employs TRBV6-5 and TRBJ1-2; no firm D call. The CDR3 totals 15 residues. Trimming left V 6 bases short and J 7 bases short, with 21 bases between. Germline V gene data show CDR1 as MNHEY and CDR2 as SVGAGI. The CDR3: CASRKAGESIGGYTF. Written as DNA, the CDR3 is TGTGCCAGCAGGAAAGCCGGGGAAAGTATAGGTGGCTACACCTTC.

J is TRBJ2-1 and V is TRBV7-3; TRBD2 agrees at 7 bases. The CDR3 is 15 amino acids. Germline CDR1 is SGHTA and CDR2 is FQGTGA. V trimming: 5 bases; J trimming: 7 bases; junction bases outside the gene matches: 11. Here the CDR3 reads CASSRSAGEWNEQFF. CDR3 nucleotides: TGTGCCAGCAGCAGATCCGCGGGAGAGTGGAATGAGCAGTTCTTC. The variable domain in full, completed from reference TRBV7-3 and TRBJ2-1, reads GAGVSQTPSNKVTEKGKYVELRCDPISGHTALYWYRQSLGQGPEFLIYFQGTGAADDSGLPNDRFFAVRPEGSVSTLKIQRTERGDSAVYLCASSRSAGEWNEQFFGPGTRLTVL.

V is TRBV27 and J is TRBJ2-1; 10 bases agree with TRBD2. CDR1 is MNHEY and CDR2 is SMNVEV in the germline V gene (reference sequence). This CDR3 is 16 amino acids long. The ends lost 5 bases at V and 4 bases at J; junction bases unmatched: 8. For the CDR3, the DNA is TGTGCCAGCAGTACACAGCGGGGGGGTCCTTACAATGAGCAGTTCTTC. Translation gives CASSTQRGGPYNEQFF.

This rearrangement joins TRBV27 to TRBJ2-1; TRBD1 matches 11 bases. The CDR3 extends over 14 amino acids. Trimming at V came to 6 bases and at J to 7 bases, leaving 5 bases not matched to a gene. Germline V gene sequence: CDR1 MNHEY, CDR2 SMNVEV (reference sequence). The CDR3 coding sequence is TGTGCCAGCAGAGGGACAGGGGGGGGGAATGAGCAGTTCTTC. Its protein is CASRGTGGGNEQFF.

The chain couples TRBV28 to TRBJ1-2; D is undetermined. Deletions cut 5 bases from V and 4 bases from J, with 8 bases between. The length of the CDR3 is 12 residues. Germline V gene lookup returns CDR1 MDHEN and CDR2 SYDVKM. Here the CDR3 DNA reads TGTGCCAGCAGTCGGGTTAGCTATGGCTACACCTTC. This gives the protein CASSRVSYGYTF.

This chain uses TRBV19 with TRBJ2-7, with 9 nucleotides matching TRBD1. The V gene end was trimmed by 5 bases and the J gene end by 2 bases; junction bases not matched to a gene: 7. The CDR3 has 15 amino acids. CDR1 is LNHDA and CDR2 is SQIVND in the germline V gene (reference sequence). This CDR3 is CASSQGTGLTYEQYF. DNA for the CDR3: TGTGCCAGTAGTCAAGGGACAGGGTTAACCTACGAGCAGTACTTC.

This chain links TRBV19 with TRBJ2-7; TRBD2 matches 8 bases. This CDR3 contains 15 residues. With V trimmed by 5 bases and J by 5 bases, 11 bases remained unmatched. The germline CDR1 and CDR2 sequences are LNHDA and SQIVND (reference sequence). CDR3 in amino acids: CASSSGTRKLHEQYF. The CDR3 coding sequence is TGTGCCAGTAGTTCGGGGACTAGGAAGCTCCACGAGCAGTACTTC. Filled out from reference TRBV19 and TRBJ2-7, the complete variable domain reads DGGITQSPKYLFRKEGQNVTLSCEQNLNHDAMYWYRQDPGQGLRLIYYSQIVNDFQKGDIAEGYSVSREKKESFPLTVTSAQKNPTAFYLCASSSGTRKLHEQYFGPGTRLTVT.